These T cell receptor beta chains were read from a single sample in a study of T cell repertoires in cytomegalovirus infection. TCRdb reprocessed the reads with MiXCR, giving one entry per CDR3 protein. The table includes around 290,000 distinct CDR3 sequences, roughly a quarter detected once. Sequencing input: PBMCs. These receptors all come from a human donor in good health (CMV status not recorded). Some clones in this sample may be carry-over from other donors' samples. Both conserved end residues are part of each CDR3. The D gene is left open where the match is weak. Not all rows give a size; the values are once, few, many and, for expanded clones, a class.

>TRBD1|many|TRBV2|TRBJ2-1|14
CASRGQGSYNEQFF
TGTGCCAGCAGGGGACAGGGCTCCTACAATGAGCAGTTCTTC
>NA|few|TRBV30|TRBJ1-1|14
CAWTERGGSAEAFF
TGTGCCTGGACCGAACGGGGGGGCAGTGCTGAAGCTTTCTTT
>TRBD1|few|TRBV6-5|TRBJ2-1|14
CASRETGTYNEQFF
TGTGCCAGCAGGGAGACAGGGACCTACAATGAGCAGTTCTTC
>TRBD1|few|TRBV2|TRBJ1-1|14
CASSGDSMNTEAFF
TGTGCCAGCAGCGGGGACAGCATGAACACTGAAGCTTTCTTT
>NA|few|TRBV30|TRBJ1-6|13
CAWTGGKDSPLHF
TGTGCCTGGACGGGGGGCAAAGATTCACCCCTCCACTTT
>NA|NA|TRBV2|TRBJ1-3|13
CASSGLFGNTIYF
TGTGCCAGCAGTGGACTCTTCGGAAACACCATATATTTT
>NA|many|TRBV7-2|TRBJ2-1|16
CASSLVARLANNEQFF
TGTGCCAGCAGCTTAGTTGCTCGGCTGGCCAACAATGAGCAGTTCTTC
>TRBD2|NA|TRBV28|TRBJ2-1|14
CASRETGLGNEQFF
TGTGCCAGCAGGGAAACGGGACTAGGGAATGAGCAGTTCTTC
>TRBD1|few|TRBV7-8|TRBJ1-6|16
CASSNLAGGDNSPLHF
TGTGCCAGCAGCAATCTCGCAGGGGGGGATAATTCACCCCTCCACTTT
>NA|few|TRBV7-2|TRBJ1-4|18
CASSPQSMTPSTNEKLFF
TGTGCCAGCAGCCCCCAATCCATGACCCCTTCAACTAATGAAAAACTGTTTTTT
>NA|many|TRBV7-2|TRBJ2-3|14
CASSLEAGTDTQYF
TGTGCCAGCAGCTTAGAAGCAGGGACAGATACGCAGTATTTT
>TRBD2|NA|TRBV5-1|TRBJ2-3|14
CASSLSGGEDTQYF
TGCGCCAGCAGCTTGTCGGGGGGGGAAGATACGCAGTATTTT
>NA|NA|TRBV5-8|TRBJ2-3|13
CASRRVGTDTQYF
TGTGCCAGCAGGCGAGTGGGAACAGATACGCAGTATTTT
>NA|few|TRBV29-1|TRBJ1-1|14
CSVELTSMNTEAFF
TGCAGCGTTGAGCTAACATCAATGAACACTGAAGCTTTCTTT
>TRBD2|few|TRBV12-3/TRBV12-4|TRBJ2-1|14
CASSFSGTVNEQFF
TGTGCCAGCAGTTTCAGCGGGACGGTCAATGAGCAGTTCTTC
>NA|NA|TRBV6-2/TRBV6-3|TRBJ2-1|15
CASRTGYSSYNEQFF
TGTGCCAGCAGAACCGGGTACAGCTCCTACAATGAGCAGTTCTTC
>NA|few|TRBV12-3/TRBV12-4|TRBJ1-2|12
CASRQGGAGYTF
TGTGCCAGCAGACAGGGCGGGGCTGGCTACACCTTC
>NA|NA|TRBV7-9|TRBJ1-5|14
CASSLGYRDQPQHF
TGTGCCAGCAGCTTAGGATACAGAGATCAGCCCCAGCATTTT
>NA|few|TRBV6-8|TRBJ1-5|17
CASSYWSSEMSNQPQHF
TGTGCCAGCAGTTACTGGAGCTCGGAAATGAGCAATCAGCCCCAGCATTTT
>TRBD1|many|TRBV12-3/TRBV12-4|TRBJ2-6|15
CASSPRGTGANVLTF
TGTGCCAGCAGTCCCAGGGGGACTGGGGCCAACGTCCTGACTTTC
>NA|NA|TRBV14|TRBJ1-1|14
CASSQGEWNTEAFF
TGTGCCAGCAGCCAAGGGGAGTGGAACACTGAAGCTTTCTTT
>TRBD2|many|TRBV11-2|TRBJ2-1|18
CASSLDRGGGRPYNEQFF
TGTGCCAGCAGCTTAGATCGTGGGGGGGGGAGACCCTACAATGAGCAGTTCTTC
>TRBD2|few|TRBV11-2|TRBJ2-1|15
CASSSGTREYNEQFF
TGTGCCAGCAGCTCCGGGACTAGAGAATACAATGAGCAGTTCTTC
>TRBD2|NA|TRBV20-1|TRBJ2-1|15
CTLWPAGAVGNEQFF
TGCACCCTATGGCCAGCGGGAGCCGTGGGCAATGAGCAGTTCTTC
>NA|NA|TRBV29-1|TRBJ2-7|14
CSVLQVGSSYEQYF
TGCAGCGTTCTCCAAGTCGGCAGCTCCTACGAGCAGTACTTC
>NA|NA|TRBV20-1|TRBJ2-3|15
CSATPGGRPTDTQYF
TGCAGTGCTACCCCGGGGGGCCGGCCTACAGATACGCAGTATTTT
>NA|NA|TRBV6-2/TRBV6-3|TRBJ1-5|13
CASSWVRNQPQHF
TGTGCCAGCAGTTGGGTCCGCAATCAGCCCCAGCATTTT
>NA|few|TRBV6-1|TRBJ2-1|15
CASSEGLATPRGQFF
TGTGCCAGCAGTGAAGGGCTAGCGACCCCACGGGGGCAGTTCTTC
>TRBD1|many|TRBV7-2|TRBJ1-3|15
CASSLTGSSGNTIYF
TGTGCCAGCAGCTTGACAGGGAGCTCTGGAAACACCATATATTTT
>TRBD2|NA|TRBV12-3/TRBV12-4|TRBJ2-7|15
CASSLTGTSGYEQYF
TGTGCCAGCAGTCTCACCGGGACTAGCGGCTACGAGCAGTACTTC
>TRBD1|few|TRBV20-1|TRBJ1-5|13
CSATAQGSGPQHF
TGCAGTGCTACAGCACAGGGGTCGGGGCCCCAGCATTTT
>NA|NA|TRBV5-1|TRBJ1-1|15
CASKGEDSINTEAFF
TGCGCCAGCAAAGGGGAGGACAGCATCAACACTGAAGCTTTCTTT
>TRBD2|NA|TRBV7-2|TRBJ2-7|15
CASNLSTRAGAEQYF
TGTGCCAGCAACTTAAGTACTAGAGCGGGAGCCGAGCAGTACTTC
>TRBD1|NA|TRBV20-1|TRBJ1-1|15
CSARARTGGNTEAFF
TGCAGTGCTAGGGCCAGGACAGGCGGGAACACTGAAGCTTTCTTT
>TRBD1|many|TRBV7-2|TRBJ1-2|15
CASSSRQGSNYGYTF
TGTGCCAGCAGCTCGCGACAGGGGAGCAACTATGGCTACACCTTC
>NA|NA|TRBV29-1|TRBJ2-5|11
CSVVGGETQYF
TGCAGCGTTGTGGGGGGAGAGACCCAGTACTTC
>NA|NA|TRBV6-1|TRBJ2-2|15
CASSEAPGNTGELFF
TGTGCCAGCAGTGAAGCACCCGGAAACACCGGGGAGCTGTTTTTT
>NA|few|TRBV4-3|TRBJ1-5|15
CASSQEVRGYQPQHF
TGCGCCAGCAGCCAGGAGGTCAGGGGTTACCAGCCCCAGCATTTT
>NA|NA|TRBV19|TRBJ2-6|18
CASSPLLGHISGANVLTF
TGTGCCAGTAGTCCACTCCTCGGACACATCTCTGGGGCCAACGTCCTGACTTTC
>NA|many|TRBV7-2|TRBJ2-1|13
CASSKHVDREQFF
TGTGCCAGCAGCAAACATGTGGACAGAGAACAGTTCTTC
>TRBD2|NA|TRBV19|TRBJ2-1|15
CATEPPSGSRNEQFF
TGTGCCACCGAACCCCCTAGCGGGAGTCGGAATGAGCAGTTCTTC
>NA|NA|TRBV7-2|TRBJ1-5|14
CASSLEGGIQPQHF
TGTGCCAGCAGCTTAGAGGGGGGAATTCAGCCCCAGCATTTT
>NA|few|TRBV19|TRBJ2-1|14
CASSIEPGRNEQFF
TGTGCCAGTAGTATAGAGCCGGGCAGAAATGAGCAGTTCTTC
>TRBD1|NA|TRBV11-2|TRBJ2-6|18
CASSSPGTALSGANVLTF
TGTGCCAGCAGCTCTCCCGGGACAGCCTTATCTGGGGCCAACGTCCTGACTTTC
>NA|NA|TRBV7-2|TRBJ2-1|13
CASSLDLYGEQFF
TGTGCCAGCAGCTTAGATCTCTACGGAGAGCAGTTCTTC
>NA|NA|TRBV14|TRBJ2-1|15
CASSQDRWWGNEQFF
TGTGCCAGCAGCCAAGACCGTTGGTGGGGTAATGAGCAGTTCTTC
>NA|many|TRBV20-1|TRBJ2-1|13
CSARGTLYNEQFF
TGCAGTGCTAGAGGAACACTCTACAATGAGCAGTTCTTC
>NA|NA|TRBV7-2|TRBJ1-1|14
CASSPQGGGTEAFF
TGTGCCAGCAGCCCCCAGGGCGGGGGCACTGAAGCTTTCTTT
>TRBD1|NA|TRBV25-1|TRBJ2-1|17
CASSEPGQGSSYNEQFF
TGTGCCAGCAGTGAACCGGGACAGGGCAGCTCCTACAATGAGCAGTTCTTC
>NA|few|TRBV28|TRBJ2-1|12
CASRDLHNEQFF
TGTGCCAGCAGGGACCTTCACAATGAGCAGTTCTTC
>NA|few|TRBV29-1|TRBJ2-5|12
CSVLGREETQYF
TGCAGCGTTTTGGGGCGGGAAGAGACCCAGTACTTC
>TRBD1|many|TRBV7-2|TRBJ2-3|14
CASRQRQGTDTQYF
TGTGCCAGCAGGCAAAGACAGGGTACAGATACGCAGTATTTT
>TRBD1|NA|TRBV20-1|TRBJ2-7|15
CSARVDRGVSYEQYF
TGCAGTGCTAGAGTTGACAGGGGCGTTTCCTACGAGCAGTACTTC
>NA|many|TRBV7-2|TRBJ2-7|14
CASSSPGNFYEQYF
TGTGCCAGCAGCTCACCGGGAAACTTCTACGAGCAGTACTTC
>TRBD2|few|TRBV10-1|TRBJ2-1|15
CASSPLSSGSNEQFF
TGCGCCAGCAGCCCGTTGTCTAGCGGGAGCAATGAGCAGTTCTTC